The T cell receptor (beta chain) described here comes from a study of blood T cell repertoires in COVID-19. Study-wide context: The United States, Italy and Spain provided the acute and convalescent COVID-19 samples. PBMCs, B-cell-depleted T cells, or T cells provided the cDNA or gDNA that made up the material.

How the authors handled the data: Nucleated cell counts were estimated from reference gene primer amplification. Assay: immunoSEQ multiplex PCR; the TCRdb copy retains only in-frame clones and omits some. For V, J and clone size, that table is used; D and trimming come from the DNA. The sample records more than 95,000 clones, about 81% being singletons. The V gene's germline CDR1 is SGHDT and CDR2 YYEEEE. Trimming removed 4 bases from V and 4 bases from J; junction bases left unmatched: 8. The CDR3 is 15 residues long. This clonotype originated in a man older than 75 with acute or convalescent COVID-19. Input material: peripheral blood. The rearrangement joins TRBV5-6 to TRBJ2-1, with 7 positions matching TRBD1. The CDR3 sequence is CASSKIQGYYNEQFF. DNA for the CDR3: TGTGCCAGCAGCAAGATACAGGGGTATTACAATGAGCAGTTCTTC.